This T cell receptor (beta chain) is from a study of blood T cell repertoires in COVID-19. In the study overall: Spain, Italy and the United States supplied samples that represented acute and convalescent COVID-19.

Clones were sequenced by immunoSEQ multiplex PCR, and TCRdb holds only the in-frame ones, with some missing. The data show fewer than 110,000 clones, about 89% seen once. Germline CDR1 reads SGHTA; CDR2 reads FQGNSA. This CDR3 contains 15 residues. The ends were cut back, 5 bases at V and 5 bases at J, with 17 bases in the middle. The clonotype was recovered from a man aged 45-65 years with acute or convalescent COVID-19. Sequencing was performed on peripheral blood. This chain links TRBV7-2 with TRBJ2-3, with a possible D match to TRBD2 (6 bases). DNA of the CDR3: TGTGCCAGCAGCGCGACGTTAGTGGGGGGAGATACGCAGTATTTT. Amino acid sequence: CASSATLVGGDTQYF.